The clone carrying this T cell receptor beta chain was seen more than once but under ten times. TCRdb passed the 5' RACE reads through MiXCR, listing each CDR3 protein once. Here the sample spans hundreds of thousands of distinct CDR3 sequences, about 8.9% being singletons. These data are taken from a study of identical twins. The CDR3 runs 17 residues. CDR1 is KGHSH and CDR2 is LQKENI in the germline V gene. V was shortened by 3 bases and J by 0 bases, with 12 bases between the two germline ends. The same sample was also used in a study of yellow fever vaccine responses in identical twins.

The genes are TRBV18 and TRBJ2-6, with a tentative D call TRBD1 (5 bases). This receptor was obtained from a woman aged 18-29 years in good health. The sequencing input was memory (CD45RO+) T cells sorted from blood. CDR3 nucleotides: TGTGCCAGCTCACCGCAGGGCTCCCCCTCTGGGGCCAACGTCCTGACTTTC. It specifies CASSPQGSPSGANVLTF.